The rows below give T cell receptor beta chains drawn from one sample of a study of cytomegalovirus exposure and HLA in healthy donors. TCRdb's table, derived via immunoSEQ multiplex PCR, lists solely in-frame clones and lacks some. The sample records over 120,000 clones, approximately 84% being singletons. Sequenced sample: PBMCs. The receptors stem from a man younger than 45 in good health and CMV-seropositive. The CDR3 runs from the conserved cysteine through the conserved F or W. A D gene is named only where the DNA matches it firmly. The listing skips clone size in some rows; elsewhere it reads once, few, many or a size class.

V	J	size	D	DNA	CDR3
TRBV4-2	TRBJ1-1	NA	TRBD1	TGTGCCAGCAGCCGACAGGGTCGGAACACTGAAGCTTTCTTT	CASSRQGRNTEAFF
TRBV7-3	TRBJ2-7	NA	NA	TGTGCCAGCAGCCAAGACACCTCCTACGAGCAGTACTTC	CASSQDTSYEQYF
TRBV7-7	TRBJ2-5	NA	TRBD2	TGTGCCAGCAGTCGAGGGGGACTAGCGGGAATAGAGACCCAGTACTTC	CASSRGGLAGIETQYF
TRBV5-4	TRBJ2-5	once	TRBD2	TGTGCCAGCAGCGGGACTAGCGGGGAAGAGACCCAGTACTTC	CASSGTSGEETQYF
TRBV19	TRBJ1-2	NA	NA	TGTGCCAGTACAGGCGACAACTATGGCTACACCTTC	CASTGDNYGYTF
TRBV28	TRBJ1-1	NA	NA	TGTGCCAGCAGTTTGGTGACTGTACATGAAGCTTTCTTT	CASSLVTVHEAFF
TRBV5-1	TRBJ2-1	NA	TRBD2	TGCGCCAGCAGCGGGCTAGCGGGGGGCCATGAGCAGTTCTTC	CASSGLAGGHEQFF
TRBV2	TRBJ2-5	NA	TRBD1	TGTGCCAGCACGATGGGACAGGGACGACAAGAGACCCAGTACTTC	CASTMGQGRQETQYF
TRBV5-5	TRBJ1-5	NA	TRBD1	TGTGCCAGCAGTCAAGACAGGGGCATCCAGCCCCAGCATTTT	CASSQDRGIQPQHF
TRBV9	TRBJ1-1	NA	NA	TGTGCCAGCAGCGTAGAAGACAGGCTGGACACTGAAGCTTTCTTT	CASSVEDRLDTEAFF
TRBV7-2	TRBJ2-7	NA	NA	TGTGCCAGCAGCCCCCAGTGGAGCGGATCCTACGAGCAGTACTTC	CASSPQWSGSYEQYF
TRBV28	TRBJ1-2	NA	TRBD1	TGTGCCAGCAGTTTCGCGGACAGGGGGCCCTATGGCTACACCTTC	CASSFADRGPYGYTF
TRBV9	TRBJ2-2	NA	NA	TGTGCCAGCAGCGTAGGTGGGAGTACTTACACCGGGGAGCTGTTTTTT	CASSVGGSTYTGELFF
TRBV2	TRBJ1-6	NA	NA	TGTGCCAGCAAAACGTTTGCGCGGACTAGATATAATTCACCCCTCCACTTT	CASKTFARTRYNSPLHF
TRBV7-9	TRBJ1-2	NA	NA	TGTGCCAGCAGCTTTGGAACAGACTATGGCTACACCTTC	CASSFGTDYGYTF
TRBV19	TRBJ2-7	NA	TRBD2	TGTGCCAGTAGTACGGCGGGAGCCGGCGAGCAGTACTTC	CASSTAGAGEQYF
TRBV27	TRBJ2-5	NA	NA	TGTGCCAGCAGGGCTCTAGGAGGAGAGACCCAGTACTTC	CASRALGGETQYF
TRBV5-6	TRBJ1-2	NA	NA	TGTGCCAGCAGTATCCAGGCGGGGCTTAACTATGGCTACACCTTC	CASSIQAGLNYGYTF
TRBV5-1	TRBJ1-1	NA	NA	TGCGCCAGCAGCTTGGCCCTACAGGGAGGGGACACTGAAGCTTTCTTT	CASSLALQGGDTEAFF
TRBV29-1	TRBJ2-1	NA	TRBD2	TGCAGCGTTGGCCGGGGGGAATACAATGAGCAGTTCTTC	CSVGRGEYNEQFF
TRBV4-1	TRBJ1-4	NA	TRBD1	TGCGCCAGCAGCCTCGTCGGACAGGGCGGTGAAAAACTGTTTTTT	CASSLVGQGGEKLFF
TRBV10-2	TRBJ1-1	NA	TRBD1	TGCGCCAGCAGTGATAGGGGGCGATCTAGCACTGAAGCTTTCTTT	CASSDRGRSSTEAFF
TRBV5-1	TRBJ2-1	NA	NA	TGCGCCAGCACAGGGGTCGGATACAATGAGCAGTTCTTC	CASTGVGYNEQFF
TRBV11-2	TRBJ1-2	NA	NA	TGTGCCAGCAGCTTTGGGGCCGCGGCCGGGTATGGCTACACCTTC	CASSFGAAAGYGYTF
TRBV6-5	TRBJ1-1	few	NA	TGTGCCAGCAGTTACTCGATGAGAAATGAAGCTTTCTTT	CASSYSMRNEAFF
TRBV2	TRBJ2-7	NA	TRBD2	TGTGCCAGCAGCGAGGGACTAGCGGGGTTCTACGAGCAGTACTTC	CASSEGLAGFYEQYF
TRBV6-6	TRBJ1-4	NA	NA	TGTGCCAGCAGTTCCCTGCAAAAGCATGAAAAACTGTTTTTT	CASSSLQKHEKLFF
TRBV19	TRBJ2-2	NA	NA	TGTGCCAGTAAGGAGGGGTTCGCGAACACCGGGGAGCTGTTTTTT	CASKEGFANTGELFF
TRBV10-1	TRBJ1-2	NA	TRBD1	TGCGCCAGCAGTGACGGACAGGCGTATGGCTACACCTTC	CASSDGQAYGYTF
TRBV6-6	TRBJ2-1	once	NA	TGTGCCAGCAGCCCAGGCTCCTACAATGAGCAGTTCTTC	CASSPGSYNEQFF
TRBV5-1	TRBJ2-7	NA	NA	TGCGCCAGCAGGGGAGCGGAGAGCTCCTACGAGCAGTACTTC	CASRGAESSYEQYF
TRBV7-2	TRBJ1-1	NA	NA	TGTGCCAGCAGCATACTGTGGGACTCCACTGAAGCTTTCTTT	CASSILWDSTEAFF
TRBV28	TRBJ1-4	few	NA	TGTGCCAGCAGTTTTTTCTCTTCAACTAATGAAAAACTGTTTTTT	CASSFFSSTNEKLFF
TRBV4-1	TRBJ2-5	NA	NA	TGCGCCAGCAGCCAAGTTCTCGCGGCTAGCGAAGAGACCCAGTACTTC	CASSQVLAASEETQYF
TRBV28	TRBJ1-6	NA	TRBD1	TGTGCCAGCAGGCCCGGGGACAGGGATAATTCACCCCTCCACTTT	CASRPGDRDNSPLHF
TRBV30	TRBJ1-2	NA	TRBD1	TGTGCCTGGAGTAGACAGGGGGGGCCTAACTATGGCTACACCTTC	CAWSRQGGPNYGYTF
TRBV18	TRBJ2-7	once	NA	TGTGCCAGCTCACCGACGGTTCCCCGGACAGATGAAATACGAGGGCAGTACTTC	CASSPTVPRTDEIRGQYF
TRBV2	TRBJ2-5	once	NA	TGTGCCAGCCGTTCCTCCCGGGCGGGAAGGGAGACCCAGTACTTC	CASRSSRAGRETQYF
TRBV9	TRBJ1-6	NA	NA	TGTGCCAGCAGCCGAACCCGGGATTCACCCCTCCACTTT	CASSRTRDSPLHF
TRBV5-1	TRBJ2-1	NA	TRBD2	TGCGCCAGCAGCGTCCTTGGGACTACCAGCTCCTACAATGAGCAGTTCTTC	CASSVLGTTSSYNEQFF
TRBV6-6	TRBJ2-7	once	NA	TGTGCCAGCACCCCCAGCGGGCGACACTACGAGCAGTACTTC	CASTPSGRHYEQYF
TRBV6-5	TRBJ2-3	NA	TRBD2	TGTGCCAGCTCCCACGGGGGGGCCCCGCCAGATACGCAGTATTTT	CASSHGGAPPDTQYF
TRBV7-9	TRBJ1-3	NA	NA	TGTGCCAGCAGTCTAGCGCGAAGGACCTCTAGGGGAAACACCATATATTTT	CASSLARRTSRGNTIYF
TRBV7-2	TRBJ2-7	NA	TRBD2	TGTGCCAGCAGCCCCCGGGGGGCCTACGAGCAGTACTTC	CASSPRGAYEQYF
TRBV2	TRBJ2-1	NA	TRBD1	TGTGCCAGGAGAAGGACAGGGCTCAATGAGCAGTTCTTC	CARRRTGLNEQFF
TRBV7-9	TRBJ2-1	NA	TRBD2	TGTGCCAGCAGCTTAGTAGCGGGAGGTACCAATGAGCAGTTCTTC	CASSLVAGGTNEQFF
TRBV19	TRBJ1-2	once	NA	TGTGCCAGTAGTATAGATGGGGCAGGCGCTGGCTACACCTTC	CASSIDGAGAGYTF
TRBV4-2	TRBJ2-1	NA	NA	TGTGCCAGCGGACAACTGATGGCCGGGACCCCGAGCGGGAATGAGCAGTTCTTC	CASGQLMAGTPSGNEQFF
TRBV7-9	TRBJ1-5	NA	NA	TGTGCCAGCAGCTTAGGTAGTGTGGGACATCGGCCCCAGCATTTT	CASSLGSVGHRPQHF
TRBV25-1	TRBJ2-5	NA	TRBD1	TGTGCCAGCAGTGTCCCAGGGGGCCAAGAGACCCAGTACTTC	CASSVPGGQETQYF
TRBV28	TRBJ1-1	NA	TRBD1	TGTGCCAGCAGTTCCCCAGGGACAGGGAGGGCTGAAGCTTTCTTT	CASSSPGTGRAEAFF
TRBV18	TRBJ2-7	NA	TRBD2	TGTGCCAGCTCACCGACTAGCGGGGGGGCACTAAGCGAGCAGTACTTC	CASSPTSGGALSEQYF
TRBV5-8	TRBJ2-1	NA	TRBD2	TGTGCCAGCAGCCCCCCTGCGGGAGGTCCCTACAATGAGCAGTTCTTC	CASSPPAGGPYNEQFF
TRBV7-9	TRBJ1-1	once	TRBD1	TGTGCCATCGAGACAGGGGATTCGAACACTGAAGCTTTCTTT	CAIETGDSNTEAFF
TRBV11-1	TRBJ2-7	NA	NA	TGTGCCAGCAGCTCCCGCTGGTCAGGAAGCTCCTACGAGCAGTACTTC	CASSSRWSGSSYEQYF